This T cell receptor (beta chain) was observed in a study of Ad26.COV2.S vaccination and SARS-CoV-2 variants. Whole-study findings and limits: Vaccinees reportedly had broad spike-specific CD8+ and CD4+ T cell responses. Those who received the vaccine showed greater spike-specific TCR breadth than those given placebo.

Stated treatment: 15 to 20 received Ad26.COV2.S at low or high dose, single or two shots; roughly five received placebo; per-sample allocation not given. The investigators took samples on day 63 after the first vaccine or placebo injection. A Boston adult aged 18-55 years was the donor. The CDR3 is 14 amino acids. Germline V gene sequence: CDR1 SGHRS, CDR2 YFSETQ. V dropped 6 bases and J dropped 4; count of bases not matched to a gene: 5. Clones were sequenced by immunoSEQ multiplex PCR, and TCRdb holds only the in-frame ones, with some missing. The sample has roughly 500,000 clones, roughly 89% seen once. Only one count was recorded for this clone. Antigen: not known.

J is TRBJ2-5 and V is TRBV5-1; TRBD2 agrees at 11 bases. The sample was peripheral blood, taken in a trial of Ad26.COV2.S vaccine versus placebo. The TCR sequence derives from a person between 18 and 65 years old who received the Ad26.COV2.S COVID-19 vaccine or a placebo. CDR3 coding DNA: TGCGCCAGCACGCCTGGACTAGCGGGAGAGACCCAGTACTTC. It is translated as CASTPGLAGETQYF. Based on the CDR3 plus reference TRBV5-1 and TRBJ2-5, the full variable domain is KAGVTQTPRYLIKTRGQQVTLSCSPISGHRSVSWYQQTPGQGLQFLFEYFSETQRNKGNFPGRFSGRQFSNSRSEMNVSTLELGDSALYLCASTPGLAGETQYFGPGTRLLVL.